The TCR beta chain under discussion was sequenced for a study of regulatory T cells in long-lasting Graves disease. Study-level background: Antithyroid drugs had been taken by newly diagnosed Graves' patients for under 3 months.

V lost 6 bases, J lost 0 bases, and 10 bases stayed unmatched. Germline V gives CDR1 MNHNS, CDR2 SASEGT. The CDR3 spans 17 residues. Sequencing libraries for TCR beta were prepared with iRepertoire HTBI primers and Arm-PCR of CDR3 regions. Via MiXCR, TCRdb re-called the multiplex PCR reads, giving one row per CDR3 protein. The sample carries hundreds of thousands of distinct CDR3 sequences, 15% to 20% recorded once. Time point denoted: newly diagnosed GD, antithyroid drugs for less than 3 months. Extracted PBMC RNA gave rise to the TCR library. Patients of an endocrinology department in Xi'an, China, were included. A volume of approximately 9 milliliters of peripheral blood was collected in EDTA tubes.

Here the sequenced sample was peripheral blood mononuclear cells (PBMCs), taken at new diagnosis, from a patient treated with antithyroid drugs. The receptor was derived from a female donor with Graves disease. The rearrangement links TRBV6-1 to TRBJ2-1; 8 bases map to TRBD2. The CDR3 spells CASRLTSGTSSYNEQFF. CDR3 DNA sequence: TGTGCCAGCAGGCTCACCTCCGGGACTAGCTCCTACAATGAGCAGTTCTTC.